The rows below give T cell receptor beta chains drawn from one sample of a study of monozygotic twins with inflammatory bowel disease. With the 5' RACE reads reprocessed, TCRdb shows one record per CDR3 protein and no DNA. The repertoire table contains approximately 100,000 distinct CDR3 sequences. Sequencing was performed on blood. These receptors were taken from a human donor with ulcerative colitis or Crohn's disease, or a healthy co-twin of an affected twin (not recorded which). CDR3s include the opening cysteine and the closing phenylalanine or tryptophan.

j_call v_call cdr3_aa
TRBJ2-7 TRBV11-2 CASRSLDRDSEQYF
TRBJ1-5 TRBV12-3/TRBV12-4 CASSPPGITNQPQHF
TRBJ2-1 TRBV6-6 CASIRMGYNEQFF
TRBJ2-7 TRBV7-2 CASSFDFRAATDEQYF
TRBJ2-5 TRBV27 CASSSPSGGSETQYF
TRBJ2-3 TRBV5-1 CASSSRAGVTDTQYF
TRBJ1-1 TRBV12-3/TRBV12-4 CAIRGDRVRGFF
TRBJ2-7 TRBV5-1 CASSLSGTGFPQKYF
TRBJ2-7 TRBV12-3/TRBV12-4 CASRTGTEYEQYF
TRBJ2-1 TRBV3-1 CASSQGHSGGNEQFF
TRBJ2-7 TRBV24-1 CATSLSGQGGHEQYF
TRBJ1-5 TRBV7-2 CASSSGQDSQPQHF
TRBJ2-5 TRBV20-1 CSALAQQETQYF
TRBJ2-1 TRBV10-1 CASSELGREQFF
TRBJ2-5 TRBV12-3/TRBV12-4 CASTGEVETQYF
TRBJ2-7 TRBV5-6 CASSLLGLAGVEQYF
TRBJ1-5 TRBV12-3/TRBV12-4 CASSLGQGASQPQHF
TRBJ2-3 TRBV27 CASSSGWTSGFTDTQYF
TRBJ2-7 TRBV6-5 CASSFDPQGDFYEQYF
TRBJ2-5 TRBV18 CASSPRAAETQYF
TRBJ2-5 TRBV27 CASSLKGTQYF
TRBJ2-1 TRBV11-2 CASTQGGGSYNEQFF
TRBJ2-2 TRBV20-1 CSAREFGLEVGELFF
TRBJ2-1 TRBV2 CASTLKGGRGEQFF
TRBJ2-3 TRBV7-2 CASSLGLFLSTDTQYF
TRBJ2-1 TRBV5-1 CASSLGLAGGRDEQFF
TRBJ2-7 TRBV4-3 CASSLTDSSYEQYF
TRBJ2-7 TRBV11-2 CASSLGLVIEQYF
TRBJ2-7 TRBV20-1 CSANRDTVYEQYF
TRBJ2-4 TRBV5-6 CASSQDINIQYF
TRBJ2-7 TRBV20-1 CSARVLAGGRYEQYF
TRBJ2-4 TRBV5-1 CASSLEVAKNIQYF
TRBJ1-1 TRBV15 CATSRETSRAFF
TRBJ1-5 TRBV9 CASSVQENQPQHF
TRBJ2-7 TRBV28 CASSLLRTGGNEQYF
TRBJ2-3 TRBV12-3/TRBV12-4 CASSPRDLFTDTQYF
TRBJ1-1 TRBV12-3/TRBV12-4 CASKVGDLEAFF
TRBJ2-4 TRBV5-1 CASSSSLAKNIQYF
TRBJ2-2 TRBV5-1 CASSLGWNTGELFF
TRBJ2-6 TRBV5-6 CASSFVGSGANVLTF
TRBJ2-3 TRBV6-5 CASSYSPLPGGDTQYF
TRBJ1-5 TRBV7-2 CASSPTGGGNQPQHF
TRBJ2-5 TRBV11-2 CASREDPTYDGTQYF
TRBJ2-3 TRBV5-1 CASSVLRTDTQYF
TRBJ2-1 TRBV5-1 CASSPGGDYNEQFF
TRBJ2-7 TRBV7-8 CASSFRAASSYEQYF
TRBJ1-6 TRBV27 CASSLFYNSPLHF
TRBJ1-4 TRBV21-1 CASSKHRGRREKLFF
TRBJ2-3 TRBV28 CASNRARSTDTQYF
TRBJ2-5 TRBV5-1 CASSLAGTGEETQYF
TRBJ1-1 TRBV5-5 CASSFYRRETEAFF
TRBJ1-3 TRBV29-1 CSVGQGGAGNTIYF
TRBJ2-3 TRBV3-1 CASSHLSGMGPTQYF
TRBJ1-4 TRBV5-1 CASSSGMLGEKLFF
TRBJ2-7 TRBV6-2/TRBV6-3 CASTKGGYEQYF
TRBJ1-4 TRBV12-3/TRBV12-4 CASSLGRGTDEKLFF
TRBJ2-1 TRBV11-1 CASRGHRGRIESYNEQFF
TRBJ1-4 TRBV5-1 CASKPDTGARSNEKLFF
TRBJ2-1 TRBV13 CASSVSGSGPYNEQFF
TRBJ2-7 TRBV25-1 CASRQGARSEQYF